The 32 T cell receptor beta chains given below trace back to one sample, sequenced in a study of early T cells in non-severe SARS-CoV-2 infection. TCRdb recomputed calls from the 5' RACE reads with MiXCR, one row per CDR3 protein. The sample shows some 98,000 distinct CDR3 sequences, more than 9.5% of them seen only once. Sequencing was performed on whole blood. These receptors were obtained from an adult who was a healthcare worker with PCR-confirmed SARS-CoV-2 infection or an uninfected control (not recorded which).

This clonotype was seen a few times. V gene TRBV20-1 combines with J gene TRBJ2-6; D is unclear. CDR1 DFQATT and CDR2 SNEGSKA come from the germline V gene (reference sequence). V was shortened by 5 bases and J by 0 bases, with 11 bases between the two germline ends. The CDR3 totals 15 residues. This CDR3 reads CSAGVSDSGANVLTF. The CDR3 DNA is TGCAGTGCTGGGGTCTCAGACTCTGGGGCCAACGTCCTGACTTTC.

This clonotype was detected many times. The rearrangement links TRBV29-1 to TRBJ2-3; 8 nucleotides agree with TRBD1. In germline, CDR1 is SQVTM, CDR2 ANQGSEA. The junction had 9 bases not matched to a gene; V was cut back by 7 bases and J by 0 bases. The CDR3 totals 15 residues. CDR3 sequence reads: CSAGQDSTSTDTQYF. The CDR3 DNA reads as TGCAGCGCGGGACAGGACTCGACTAGCACAGATACGCAGTATTTT.

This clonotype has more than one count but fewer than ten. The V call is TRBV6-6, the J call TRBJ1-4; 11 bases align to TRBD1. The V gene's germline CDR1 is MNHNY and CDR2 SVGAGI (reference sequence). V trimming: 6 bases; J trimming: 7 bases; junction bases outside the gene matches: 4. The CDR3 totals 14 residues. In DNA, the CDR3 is TGTGCCAGCAGGACCGGGACAGGGGGTGAAAAACTGTTTTTT. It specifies CASRTGTGGEKLFF.

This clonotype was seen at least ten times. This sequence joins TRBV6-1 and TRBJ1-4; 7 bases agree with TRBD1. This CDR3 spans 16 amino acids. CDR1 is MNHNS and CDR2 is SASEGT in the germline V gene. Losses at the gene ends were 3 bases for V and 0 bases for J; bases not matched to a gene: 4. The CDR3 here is CASSDEGAPTNEKLFF. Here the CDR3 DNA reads TGTGCCAGCAGTGACGAGGGGGCTCCAACTAATGAAAAACTGTTTTTT.

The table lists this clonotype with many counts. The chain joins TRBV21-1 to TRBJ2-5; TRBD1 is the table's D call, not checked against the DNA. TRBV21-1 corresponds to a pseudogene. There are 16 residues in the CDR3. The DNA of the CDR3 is TGTGCCAGCAGCAAAGGAGGGACAGTCCGCGAAGAGACCCAGTACTTC. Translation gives CASSKGGTVREETQYF.

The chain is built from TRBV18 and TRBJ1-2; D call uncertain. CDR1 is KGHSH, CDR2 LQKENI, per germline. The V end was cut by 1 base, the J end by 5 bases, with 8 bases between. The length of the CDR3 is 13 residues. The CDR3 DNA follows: TGTGCCAGCTCACCACTGGATAGTTATGGCTACACCTTC. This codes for CASSPLDSYGYTF.

The CDR3 reads CASSFPLTPDTQYF. In nucleotides, the CDR3 is TGCGCCAGCAGCTTCCCTTTGACCCCAGATACGCAGTATTTT. The genes are TRBV5-1 and TRBJ2-3; D gene ambiguous. The germline CDR1 and CDR2 sequences are SGHRS and YFSETQ. This CDR3 has 14 amino acids. Deletions cut 2 bases from V and 4 bases from J, with 11 bases between.

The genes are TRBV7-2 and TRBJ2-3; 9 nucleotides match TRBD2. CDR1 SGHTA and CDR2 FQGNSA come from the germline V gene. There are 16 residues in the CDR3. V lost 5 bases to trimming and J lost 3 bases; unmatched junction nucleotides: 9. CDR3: CASSPKRGAHTDTQYF. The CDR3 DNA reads TGTGCCAGCAGCCCTAAGCGGGGGGCCCATACAGATACGCAGTATTTT.

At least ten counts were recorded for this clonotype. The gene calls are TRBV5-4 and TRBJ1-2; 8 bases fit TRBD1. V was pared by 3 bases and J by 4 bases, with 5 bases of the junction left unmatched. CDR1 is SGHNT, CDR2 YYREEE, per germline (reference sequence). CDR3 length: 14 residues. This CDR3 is CASSSSGGLYGYTF. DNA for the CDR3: TGTGCCAGCAGCTCATCAGGGGGCCTCTATGGCTACACCTTC.

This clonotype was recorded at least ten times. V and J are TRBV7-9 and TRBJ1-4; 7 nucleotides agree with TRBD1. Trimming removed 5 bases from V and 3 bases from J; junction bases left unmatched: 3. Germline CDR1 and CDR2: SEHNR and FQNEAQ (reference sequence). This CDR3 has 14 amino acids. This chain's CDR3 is CASSRDSSNEKLFF. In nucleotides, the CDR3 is TGTGCCAGCAGCCGGGACAGTTCTAATGAAAAACTGTTTTTT.

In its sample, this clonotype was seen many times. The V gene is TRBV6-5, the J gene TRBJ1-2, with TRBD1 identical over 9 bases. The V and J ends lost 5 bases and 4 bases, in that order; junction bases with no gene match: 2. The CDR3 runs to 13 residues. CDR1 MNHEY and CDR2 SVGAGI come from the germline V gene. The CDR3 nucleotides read TGTGCCAGCAGTACAGGGGGCGCCTATGGCTACACCTTC. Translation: CASSTGGAYGYTF.

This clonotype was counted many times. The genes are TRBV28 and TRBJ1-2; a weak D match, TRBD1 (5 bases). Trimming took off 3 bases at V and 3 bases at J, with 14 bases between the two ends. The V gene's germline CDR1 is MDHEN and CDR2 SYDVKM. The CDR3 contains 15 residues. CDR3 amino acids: CASSFWGRGDYGYTF. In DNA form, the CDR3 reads TGTGCCAGCAGTTTCTGGGGGAGAGGAGACTATGGCTACACCTTC.

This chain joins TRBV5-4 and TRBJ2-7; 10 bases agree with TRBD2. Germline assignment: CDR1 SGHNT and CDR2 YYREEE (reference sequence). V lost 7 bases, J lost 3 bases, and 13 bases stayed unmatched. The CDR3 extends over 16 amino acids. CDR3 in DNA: TGTGCCAGCGCTCGCAGCGGGGGGGACCCGGGCTACGAGCAGTACTTC. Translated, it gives CASARSGGDPGYEQYF.

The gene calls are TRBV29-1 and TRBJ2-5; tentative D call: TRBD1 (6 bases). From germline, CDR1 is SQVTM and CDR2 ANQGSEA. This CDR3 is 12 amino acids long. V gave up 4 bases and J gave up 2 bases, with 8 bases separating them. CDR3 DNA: TGCAGCGTTGGGACAGCTCAAGAGACCCAGTACTTC. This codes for CSVGTAQETQYF.

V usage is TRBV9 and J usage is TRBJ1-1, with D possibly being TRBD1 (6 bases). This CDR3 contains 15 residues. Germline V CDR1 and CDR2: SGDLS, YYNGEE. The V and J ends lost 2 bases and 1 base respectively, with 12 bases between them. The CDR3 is CASSVSLQGNTEAFF. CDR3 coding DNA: TGTGCCAGCAGCGTTAGCTTACAGGGGAACACTGAAGCTTTCTTT.

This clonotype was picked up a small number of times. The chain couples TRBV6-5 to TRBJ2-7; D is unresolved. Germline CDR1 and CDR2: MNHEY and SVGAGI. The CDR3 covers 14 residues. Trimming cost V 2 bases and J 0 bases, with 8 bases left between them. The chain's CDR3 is CASSYHGSSYEQYF. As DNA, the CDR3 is TGTGCCAGCAGTTACCACGGCAGCTCCTACGAGCAGTACTTC.

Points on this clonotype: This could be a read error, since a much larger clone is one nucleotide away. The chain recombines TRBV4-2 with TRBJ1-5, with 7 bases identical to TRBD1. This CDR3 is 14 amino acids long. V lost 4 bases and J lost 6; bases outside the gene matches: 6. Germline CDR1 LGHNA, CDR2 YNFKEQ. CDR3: CASSLGQLSQPQHF. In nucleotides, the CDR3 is TGTGCCAGCAGCCTGGGACAGCTAAGTCAGCCCCAGCATTTT.

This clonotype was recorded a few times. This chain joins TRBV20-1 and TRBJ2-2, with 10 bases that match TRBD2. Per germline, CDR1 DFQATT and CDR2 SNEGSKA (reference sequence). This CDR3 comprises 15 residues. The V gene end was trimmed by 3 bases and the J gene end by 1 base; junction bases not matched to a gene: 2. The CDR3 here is CSARSSGRNTGELFF. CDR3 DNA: TGCAGTGCTAGGTCTAGCGGGAGGAACACCGGGGAGCTGTTTTTT.

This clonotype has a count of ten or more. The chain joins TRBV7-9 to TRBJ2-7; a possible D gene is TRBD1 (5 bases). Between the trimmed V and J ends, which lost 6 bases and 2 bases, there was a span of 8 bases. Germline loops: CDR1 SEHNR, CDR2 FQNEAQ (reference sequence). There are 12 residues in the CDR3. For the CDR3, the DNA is TGTGCCAGCAGGGACACTACCTACGAGCAGTACTTC. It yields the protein CASRDTTYEQYF.

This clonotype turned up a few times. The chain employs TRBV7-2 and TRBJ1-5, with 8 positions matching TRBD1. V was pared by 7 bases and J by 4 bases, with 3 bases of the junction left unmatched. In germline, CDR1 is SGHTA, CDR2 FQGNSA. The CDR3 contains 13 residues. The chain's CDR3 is CASTQGANQPQHF. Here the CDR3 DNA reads TGTGCCAGCACTCAGGGGGCGAATCAGCCCCAGCATTTT.

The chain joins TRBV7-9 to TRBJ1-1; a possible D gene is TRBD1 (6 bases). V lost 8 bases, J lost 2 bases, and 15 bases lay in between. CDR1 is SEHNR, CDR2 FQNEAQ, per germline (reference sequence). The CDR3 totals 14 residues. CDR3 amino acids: CASGSGASNTEAFF. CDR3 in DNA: TGTGCCAGCGGGTCAGGGGCGTCTAACACTGAAGCTTTCTTT.

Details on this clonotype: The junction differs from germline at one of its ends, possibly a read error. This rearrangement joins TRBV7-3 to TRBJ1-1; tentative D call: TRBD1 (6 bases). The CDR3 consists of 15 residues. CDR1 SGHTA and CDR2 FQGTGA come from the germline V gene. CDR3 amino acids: CANSPAGTTNTEAFF. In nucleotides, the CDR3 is TGTGCCAACAGCCCGGCCGGGACAACAAACACTGAAGCTTTCTTT.

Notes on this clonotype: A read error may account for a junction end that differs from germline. This CDR3 reads CSARMGLADLTF. The CDR3 DNA reads TGCAGTGCTAGAATGGGGCTAGCGGACTTAACTTTC. The chain employs TRBV20-1 and TRBJ2-7; 7 bases match TRBD2. The germline V gene encodes CDR1 DFQATT and CDR2 SNEGSKA (reference sequence). CDR3 size: 12 residues.

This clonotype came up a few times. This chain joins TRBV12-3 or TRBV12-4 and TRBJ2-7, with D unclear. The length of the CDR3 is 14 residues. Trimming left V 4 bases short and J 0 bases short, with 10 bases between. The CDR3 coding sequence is TGTGCCAGCAGTTATGGTCCAAGCTCCTACGAGCAGTACTTC. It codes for CASSYGPSSYEQYF.

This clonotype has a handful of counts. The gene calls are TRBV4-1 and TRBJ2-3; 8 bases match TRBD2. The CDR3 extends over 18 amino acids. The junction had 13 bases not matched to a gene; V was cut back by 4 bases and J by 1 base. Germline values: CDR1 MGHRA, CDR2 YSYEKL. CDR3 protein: CASSPAPAGALGTDTQYF. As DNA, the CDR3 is TGCGCCAGCAGCCCGGCGCCAGCGGGGGCCTTGGGCACAGATACGCAGTATTTT.

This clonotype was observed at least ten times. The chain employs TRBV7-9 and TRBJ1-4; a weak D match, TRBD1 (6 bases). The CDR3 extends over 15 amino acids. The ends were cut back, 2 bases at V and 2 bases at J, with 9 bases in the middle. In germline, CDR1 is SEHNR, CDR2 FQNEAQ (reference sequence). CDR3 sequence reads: CASSLMGGTNEKLFF. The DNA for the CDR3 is TGTGCCAGCAGCTTAATGGGGGGCACTAATGAAAAACTGTTTTTT.

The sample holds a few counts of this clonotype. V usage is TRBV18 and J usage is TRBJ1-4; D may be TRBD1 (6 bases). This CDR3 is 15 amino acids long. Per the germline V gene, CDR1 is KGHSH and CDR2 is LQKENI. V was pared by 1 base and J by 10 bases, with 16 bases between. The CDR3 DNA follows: TGTGCCAGCTCACCACGGGACACCCAAGGGGGAAAACTGTTTTTT. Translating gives CASSPRDTQGGKLFF. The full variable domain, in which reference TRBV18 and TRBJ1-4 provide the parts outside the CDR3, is NAGVMQNPRHLVRRRGQEARLRCSPMKGHSHVYWYRQLPEEGLKFMVYLQKENIIDESGMPKERFSAEFPKEGPSILRIQQVVRGDSAAYFCASSPRDTQGGKLFFGSGTQLSVL.

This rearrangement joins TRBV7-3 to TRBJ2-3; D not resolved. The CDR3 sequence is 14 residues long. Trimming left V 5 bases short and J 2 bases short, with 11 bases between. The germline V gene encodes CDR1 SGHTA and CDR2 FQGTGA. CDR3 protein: CASSPRTNTDTQYF. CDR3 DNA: TGTGCCAGCAGCCCTCGGACCAACACAGATACGCAGTATTTT.

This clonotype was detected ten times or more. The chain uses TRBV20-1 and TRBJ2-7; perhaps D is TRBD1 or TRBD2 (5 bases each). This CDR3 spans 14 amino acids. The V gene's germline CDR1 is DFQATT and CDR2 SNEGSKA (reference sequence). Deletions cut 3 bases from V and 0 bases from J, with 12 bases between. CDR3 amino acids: CSASSGTSSYEQYF. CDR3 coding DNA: TGCAGTGCTAGCTCAGGGACGAGCTCCTACGAGCAGTACTTC.

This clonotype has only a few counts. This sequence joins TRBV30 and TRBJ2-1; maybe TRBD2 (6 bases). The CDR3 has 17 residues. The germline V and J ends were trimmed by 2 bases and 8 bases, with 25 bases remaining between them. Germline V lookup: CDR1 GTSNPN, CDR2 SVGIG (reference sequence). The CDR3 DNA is TGTGCCTGGAGTCAATCCCGCCGGGCGCGGAGGAGGGATGAGCAGTTCTTC. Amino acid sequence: CAWSQSRRARRRDEQFF.

The CDR3 DNA follows: TGTGCCAGTAGTATTTCCGGGGGCTATACCGGGGAGCTGTTTTTT. Encoded protein: CASSISGGYTGELFF. The chain is built from TRBV19 and TRBJ2-2, with D possibly called TRBD1 or TRBD2 (6 bases each). With 3 bases removed from V and 5 bases from J, the gap between germline ends came to 13 bases. This CDR3 region has 15 residues. Germline V gene sequence: CDR1 LNHDA, CDR2 SQIVND (reference sequence).

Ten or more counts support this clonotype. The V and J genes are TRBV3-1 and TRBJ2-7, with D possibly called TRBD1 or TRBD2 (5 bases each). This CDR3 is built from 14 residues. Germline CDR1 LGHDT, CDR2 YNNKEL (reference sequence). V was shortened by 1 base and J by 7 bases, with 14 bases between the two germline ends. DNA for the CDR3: TGTGCCAGCAGCCAAGGCGGACAACGAGGGGAGCAGTACTTC. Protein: CASSQGGQRGEQYF.